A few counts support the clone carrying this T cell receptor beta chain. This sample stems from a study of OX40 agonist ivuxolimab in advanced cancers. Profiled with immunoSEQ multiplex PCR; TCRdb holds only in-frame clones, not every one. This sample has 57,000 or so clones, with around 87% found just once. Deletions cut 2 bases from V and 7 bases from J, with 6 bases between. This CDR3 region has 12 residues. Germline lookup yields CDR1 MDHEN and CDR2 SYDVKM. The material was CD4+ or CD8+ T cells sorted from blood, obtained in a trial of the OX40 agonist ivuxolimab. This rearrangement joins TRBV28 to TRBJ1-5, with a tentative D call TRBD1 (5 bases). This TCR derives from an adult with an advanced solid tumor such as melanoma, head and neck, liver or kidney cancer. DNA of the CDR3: TGTGCCAGCAGTTTACAGGGACAGCCCCAGCATTTT. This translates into CASSLQGQPQHF.